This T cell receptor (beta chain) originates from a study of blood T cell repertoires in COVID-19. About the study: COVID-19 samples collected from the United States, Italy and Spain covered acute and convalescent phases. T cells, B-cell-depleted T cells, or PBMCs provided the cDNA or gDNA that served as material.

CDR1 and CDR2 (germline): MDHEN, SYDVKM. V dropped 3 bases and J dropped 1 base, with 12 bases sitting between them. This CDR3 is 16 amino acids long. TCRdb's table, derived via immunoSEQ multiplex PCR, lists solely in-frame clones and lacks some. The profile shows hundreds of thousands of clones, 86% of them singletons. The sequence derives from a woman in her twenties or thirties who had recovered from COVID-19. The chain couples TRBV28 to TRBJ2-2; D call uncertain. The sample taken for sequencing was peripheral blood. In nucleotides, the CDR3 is TGTGCCAGCAGTTTTCCTACGACACGGAACACCGGGGAGCTGTTTTTT. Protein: CASSFPTTRNTGELFF.